The next 11 T cell receptor beta chains were all read from a single sample in a study of shared clonotypes between healthy human individuals. Using immunoSEQ multiplex PCR, the repertoire was profiled, and TCRdb retains in-frame clones only, with some absent. The sample includes 2 million or so clones, approximately 95% of them seen just once. Specimen: naive CD4+ T cells sorted from blood. Subset reported: CD45RA+ positively selected. All receptors derive from a man aged 18 to 29 in good health.

The chain is built from TRBV2 and TRBJ1-2; possibly TRBD1 for D (6 bases). The CDR3 contains 12 residues. The V end was cut by 11 bases, the J end by 6 bases, with 16 bases between. Germline V CDR1 and CDR2: SNHLY, FYNNEI. The CDR3 DNA is TGTGCCGGGAGGGGGAACTCGCATGGCTACACCTTC. Protein sequence: CAGRGNSHGYTF. The variable domain in full, with the rest retrieved from reference TRBV2 and TRBJ1-2, is EPEVTQTPSHQVTQMGQEVILRCVPISNHLYFYWYRQILGQKVEFLVSFYNNEISEKSEIFDDQFSVERPDGSNFTLKIRSTKLEDSAMYFCAGRGNSHGYTFGSGTRLTVV.

This chain connects TRBV5-1 to TRBJ2-7, with D maybe TRBD2 (6 bases). The CDR3 is made up of 15 amino acids. V was pared by 4 bases and J by 0 bases, with 14 bases between. Germline CDR1 is SGHRS and CDR2 is YFSETQ. This chain's CDR3 is CASSTGTLNSYEQYF. CDR3 in DNA: TGCGCCAGCAGCACCGGGACTTTGAACTCCTACGAGCAGTACTTC. Variable domain in full (rest from reference TRBV5-1 and TRBJ2-7): KAGVTQTPRYLIKTRGQQVTLSCSPISGHRSVSWYQQTPGQGLQFLFEYFSETQRNKGNFPGRFSGRQFSNSRSEMNVSTLELGDSALYLCASSTGTLNSYEQYFGPGTRLTVT.

The chain carries TRBV30 and TRBJ2-1; TRBD1 matches at 7 bases. The CDR3 extends over 13 amino acids. The germline CDR1 and CDR2 sequences are GTSNPN and SVGIG (reference sequence). Germline trimming cut 0 bases from V and 7 bases from J; bases unmatched to any gene: 3. The CDR3 region is CAWSVEQGNEQFF. CDR3 DNA sequence: TGTGCCTGGAGTGTGGAACAGGGGAATGAGCAGTTCTTC. The full variable domain, rest sourced from reference TRBV30 and TRBJ2-1, is SQTIHQWPATLVQPVGSPLSLECTVEGTSNPNLYWYRQAAGRGLQLLFYSVGIGQISSEVPQNLSASRPQDRQFILSSKKLLLSDSGFYLCAWSVEQGNEQFFGPGTRLTVL.

J is TRBJ1-2 and V is TRBV28, with TRBD1 as a possible D gene (5 bases). The germline V gene has CDR1 MDHEN and CDR2 SYDVKM. The CDR3 contains 14 residues. V was pared by 2 bases and J by 4 bases, with 11 bases between. CDR3 amino acids: CASSLSEGFYGYTF. CDR3 sequence (DNA): TGTGCCAGCAGTTTAAGTGAGGGGTTCTATGGCTACACCTTC.

The genes are TRBV6-5 and TRBJ1-1, with D unclear. CDR3 length equals 15 residues. V lost 2 bases and J 2 bases, leaving 12 bases between the germline ends. Germline CDR1 and CDR2: MNHEY and SVGAGI. The CDR3 DNA is TGTGCCAGCAGTTACCCGGGGTGGGTCAACACTGAAGCTTTCTTT. It encodes CASSYPGWVNTEAFF.

This chain connects TRBV6-6 to TRBJ2-3, with 8 bases identical to TRBD1. Germline V lookup: CDR1 MNHNY, CDR2 SVGAGI (reference sequence). This CDR3 is built from 15 residues. V shed 6 bases and J 0 bases; nucleotides not matched to a gene: 5. CDR3 loop: CASSRTGRSTDTQYF. The CDR3 region has the DNA TGTGCCAGCAGCCGGACAGGGAGAAGCACAGATACGCAGTATTTT.

This chain links TRBV10-3 with TRBJ1-6; D perhaps matches TRBD1 (6 bases). Trimming shortened V by 1 base and J by 6 bases, and 10 bases separated the two germline ends. This CDR3 is built from 15 residues. Germline values: CDR1 ENHRY, CDR2 SYGVKD. In DNA form, the CDR3 reads TGTGCCATCAGTGAGTTGGGGGGGCCTAATTCACCCCTCCACTTT. It is translated as CAISELGGPNSPLHF.

Concerning this clone: This specimen includes other DNA sequences encoding the same CDR3. The CDR3 region has the DNA TGTGCCAGCAGTCCGGACGGCCCTAATGAAAAACTGTTTTTT. Its translation: CASSPDGPNEKLFF. The chain uses TRBV28 and TRBJ1-4; D not certain. CDR3 length: 14 amino acids. V was pared by 5 bases and J by 3 bases, with 10 bases between. CDR1 and CDR2 from the germline V gene are MDHEN and SYDVKM. The variable domain in full, completed from reference TRBV28 and TRBJ1-4, reads DVKVTQSSRYLVKRTGEKVFLECVQDMDHENMFWYRQDPGLGLRLIYFSYDVKMKEKGDIPEGYSVSREKKERFSLILESASTNQTSMYLCASSPDGPNEKLFFGSGTQLSVL.

The chain uses TRBV11-2 and TRBJ1-6, with a weak D call TRBD1 (6 bases). Trimming removed 5 bases at V and 7 bases at J, with 15 bases between. CDR1 is SGHAT, CDR2 FQNNGV, per germline. This CDR3 comprises 15 residues. Written as DNA, the CDR3 is TGTGCCAGCAGCGAACAGGGTTTGGACAATTCACCCCTCCACTTT. It codes for CASSEQGLDNSPLHF.

This chain links TRBV14 with TRBJ1-6; D call uncertain. The CDR3 runs 13 residues. Trimming took 0 bases from V and 10 from J, leaving 7 bases between them. Germline V gene data show CDR1 as SGHDN and CDR2 as FVKESK. The chain's CDR3 is CASSQDLGSPLHF. The CDR3 DNA reads as TGTGCCAGCAGCCAAGATCTCGGCTCACCCCTCCACTTT. Full variable domain (missing parts from reference TRBV14 and TRBJ1-6): EAGVTQFPSHSVIEKGQTVTLRCDPISGHDNLYWYRRVMGKEIKFLLHFVKESKQDESGMPNNRFLAERTGGTYSTLKVQPAELEDSGVYFCASSQDLGSPLHFGNGTRLTVT.

This clone was counted a few times. This chain joins TRBV6-5 and TRBJ2-2; D not resolved. This CDR3 comprises 15 residues. V gave up 0 bases and J gave up 0 bases, with 5 bases separating them. Germline V gene sequence: CDR1 MNHEY, CDR2 SVGAGI. The CDR3 is CASSYSSPNTGELFF. In DNA form, the CDR3 reads TGTGCCAGCAGTTACTCGAGCCCGAACACCGGGGAGCTGTTTTTT.